Sequencing of this T cell receptor beta chain was carried out in a study of blood T cell repertoires in COVID-19. Overall study: T cells, B-cell-depleted T cells, or PBMCs provided the cDNA or gDNA that served as material.

CDR3 length: 14 residues. Germline V CDR1 and CDR2: MNHEY, SMNVEV (reference sequence). Trimming took 6 bases from V and 3 from J, leaving 15 bases between them. Authors' analysis steps: Counts of nucleated cells, estimated from reference gene primer amplification, were obtained. The protocol was immunoSEQ multiplex PCR, while the TCRdb copy is restricted to in-frame clones and leaves out a portion. Clone size and V and J calls were adopted from that table, with D and trimming inferred from the DNA. The sample shows about 310,000 clones, approximately 90% of them seen only once. The sequence was obtained from a middle-aged woman who had recovered from COVID-19. The sequenced sample consisted of PBMCs or T cells enriched from blood (not recorded which). The chain has TRBV27 and TRBJ2-7; possibly TRBD2 for D (6 bases). The chain's CDR3 is CASSPERAGYEQYF. DNA for the CDR3: TGTGCCAGCAGCCCTGAGCGGGCCGGCTACGAGCAGTACTTC.